The rows below give T cell receptor beta chains drawn from one sample of a study of T cell repertoires in cytomegalovirus infection. TCRdb re-called the reads through MiXCR, storing one row per CDR3 protein. The data contain 310,000 or so distinct CDR3 sequences, roughly a tenth of them singletons. The sequenced sample was PBMCs. All receptors come from a human donor in good health (CMV status not recorded). Some clones in this sample may be carry-over from other donors' samples. Each CDR3 is given with its conserved first and last residue. A D gene is named only where the DNA matches it firmly. Rows give clone size only sometimes, using once, few, many, or a class for an expanded clone.

>.|TRBV7-7|TRBJ2-6|.
TGTGCGGCAGGGGAATACTCTGGGGCCAACGTCCTGACTTTC
CAAGEYSGANVLTF
>.|TRBV20-1|TRBJ1-2|.
TGCAGTGCCCGAGAAGTGGGACCCCTCTATGGCTACACCTTC
CSAREVGPLYGYTF
>many|TRBV12-3/TRBV12-4|TRBJ1-2|.
TGTGCCAGCAGAGCGGGGATGTGGGCTGGCTACACCTTC
CASRAGMWAGYTF
>.|TRBV14|TRBJ2-5|.
TGTGCCAGCAGCCACGACTGGGGGAAGACCCAGTACTTC
CASSHDWGKTQYF
>many|TRBV7-8|TRBJ1-6|.
TGTGCCAGCACCCCCAACGGGCTTTTCTATAATTCACCCCTCCACTTT
CASTPNGLFYNSPLHF
>few|TRBV29-1|TRBJ1-1|TRBD1
TGCAGCGTCAACTTACAGGGGTTGAACACTGAAGCTTTCTTT
CSVNLQGLNTEAFF
>.|TRBV19|TRBJ1-1|.
TGTGCCAGTAGTGAGAGCCGGGACTCCCTAAAGAACACTGAAGCTTTCTTT
CASSESRDSLKNTEAFF
>many|TRBV28|TRBJ2-1|.
TGTGCCAGCAGGACCACAATCGGGCAGTTCTTC
CASRTTIGQFF
>.|TRBV14|TRBJ1-2|TRBD1
TGTGCCAGCAGCGTAAGGGACAGGGGCGGCTACACCTTC
CASSVRDRGGYTF
>many|TRBV7-9|TRBJ2-5|TRBD1
TGTGCCAGCAGCTTAACGGGACAGGCCCAAGAGACCCAGTACTTC
CASSLTGQAQETQYF
>many|TRBV7-2|TRBJ2-7|.
TGTGCCAGCAGCTTAGCGAGGGTAGGGTTTAGGGAGCAGTACTTC
CASSLARVGFREQYF
>many|TRBV9|TRBJ2-3|.
TGTGCCAGCAGCGTAGAACGAACTAGCACAGATACGCAGTATTTT
CASSVERTSTDTQYF
>many|TRBV12-5|TRBJ1-5|.
TGTGCTAGTGGTTCACCGGTGGGGATAAATCAGCCCCAGCATTTT
CASGSPVGINQPQHF
>few|TRBV20-1|TRBJ1-1|.
TGCAGTCTTCCGATCTGGAACACTGAAGCTTTCTTT
CSLPIWNTEAFF
>many|TRBV27|TRBJ1-5|.
TGTGCCAGCAGTTCTATCGGTCAGCCCCAGCATTTT
CASSSIGQPQHF